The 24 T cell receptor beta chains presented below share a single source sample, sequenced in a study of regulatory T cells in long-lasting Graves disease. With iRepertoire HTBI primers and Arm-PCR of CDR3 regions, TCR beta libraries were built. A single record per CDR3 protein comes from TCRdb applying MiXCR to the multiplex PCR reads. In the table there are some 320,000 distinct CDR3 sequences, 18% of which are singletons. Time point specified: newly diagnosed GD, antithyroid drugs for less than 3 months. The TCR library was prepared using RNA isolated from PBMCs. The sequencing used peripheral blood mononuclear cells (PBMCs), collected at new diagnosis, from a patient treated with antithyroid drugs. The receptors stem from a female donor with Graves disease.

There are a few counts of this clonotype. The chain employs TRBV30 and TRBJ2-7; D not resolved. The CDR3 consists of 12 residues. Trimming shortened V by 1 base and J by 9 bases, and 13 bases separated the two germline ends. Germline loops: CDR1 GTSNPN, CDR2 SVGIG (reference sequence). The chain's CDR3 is CAWSEQSLGQYF. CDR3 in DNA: TGTGCCTGGAGTGAACAGTCCCTAGGGCAGTACTTC.

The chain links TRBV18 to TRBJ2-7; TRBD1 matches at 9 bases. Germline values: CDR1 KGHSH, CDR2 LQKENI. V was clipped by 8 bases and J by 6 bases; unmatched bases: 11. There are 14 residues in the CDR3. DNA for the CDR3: TGTGCCAGCGGGGGACAGGGCTTGACGACCGAGCAGTACTTC. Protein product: CASGGQGLTTEQYF.

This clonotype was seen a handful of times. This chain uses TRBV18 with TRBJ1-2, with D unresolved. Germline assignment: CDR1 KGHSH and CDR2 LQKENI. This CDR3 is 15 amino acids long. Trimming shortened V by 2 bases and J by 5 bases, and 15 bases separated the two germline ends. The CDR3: CASSPIQDAGYGYTF. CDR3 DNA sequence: TGTGCCAGCTCACCAATCCAGGACGCGGGGTATGGCTACACCTTC.

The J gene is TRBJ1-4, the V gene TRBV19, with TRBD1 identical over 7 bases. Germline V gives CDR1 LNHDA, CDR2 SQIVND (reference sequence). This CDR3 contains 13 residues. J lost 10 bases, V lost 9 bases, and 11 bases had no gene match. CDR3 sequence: CASLGGQRGKLFF. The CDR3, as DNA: TGTGCCAGCTTGGGGGGACAGAGGGGAAAACTGTTTTTT. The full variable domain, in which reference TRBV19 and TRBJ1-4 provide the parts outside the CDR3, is DGGITQSPKYLFRKEGQNVTLSCEQNLNHDAMYWYRQDPGQGLRLIYYSQIVNDFQKGDIAEGYSVSREKKESFPLTVTSAQKNPTAFYLCASLGGQRGKLFFGSGTQLSVL.

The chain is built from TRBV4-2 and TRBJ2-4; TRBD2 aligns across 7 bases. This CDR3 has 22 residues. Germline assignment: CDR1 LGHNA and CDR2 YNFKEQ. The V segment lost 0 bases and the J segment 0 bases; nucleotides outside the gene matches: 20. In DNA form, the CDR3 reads TGTGCCAGCAGCCAAGACCACTCCCGCGGGAGAGGGGCAGGGATAGCCAAAAACATTCAGTACTTC. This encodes CASSQDHSRGRGAGIAKNIQYF.

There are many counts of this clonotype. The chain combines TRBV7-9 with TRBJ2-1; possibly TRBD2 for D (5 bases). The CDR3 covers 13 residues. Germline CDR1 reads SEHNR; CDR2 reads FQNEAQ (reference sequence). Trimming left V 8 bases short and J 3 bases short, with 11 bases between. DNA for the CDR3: TGTGCCAGCTCCCCCCGGGGCTACAATGAGCAGTTCTTC. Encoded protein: CASSPRGYNEQFF.

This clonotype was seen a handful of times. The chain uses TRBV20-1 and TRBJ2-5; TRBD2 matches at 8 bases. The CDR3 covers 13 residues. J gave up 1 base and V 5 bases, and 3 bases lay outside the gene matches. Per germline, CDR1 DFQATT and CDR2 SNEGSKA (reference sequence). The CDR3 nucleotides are TGCAGTGCTCATGCGGGGGGCCAAGAGACCCAGTACTTC. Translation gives CSAHAGGQETQYF.

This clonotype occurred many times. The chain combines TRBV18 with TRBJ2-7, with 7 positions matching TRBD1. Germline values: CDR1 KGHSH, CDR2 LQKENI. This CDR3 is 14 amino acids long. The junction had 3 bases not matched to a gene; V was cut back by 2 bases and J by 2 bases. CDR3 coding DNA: TGTGCCAGCTCACCAAAGGGACAGCCCTACGAGCAGTACTTC. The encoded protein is CASSPKGQPYEQYF.

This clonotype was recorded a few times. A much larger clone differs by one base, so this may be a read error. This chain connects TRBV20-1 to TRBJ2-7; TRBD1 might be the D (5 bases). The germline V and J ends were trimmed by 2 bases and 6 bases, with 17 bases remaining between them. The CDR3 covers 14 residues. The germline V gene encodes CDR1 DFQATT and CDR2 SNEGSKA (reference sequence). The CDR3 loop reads CSARTAGFGSEQYF. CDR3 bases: TGCAGTGCTAGAACGGCAGGGTTCGGGTCCGAGCAGTACTTC.

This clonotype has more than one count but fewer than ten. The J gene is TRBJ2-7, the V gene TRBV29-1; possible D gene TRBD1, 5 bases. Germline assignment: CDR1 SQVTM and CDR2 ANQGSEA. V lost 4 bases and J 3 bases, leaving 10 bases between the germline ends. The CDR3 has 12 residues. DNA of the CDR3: TGCAGCGTTGTAGGGGATTTCTACGAGCAGTACTTC. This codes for CSVVGDFYEQYF.

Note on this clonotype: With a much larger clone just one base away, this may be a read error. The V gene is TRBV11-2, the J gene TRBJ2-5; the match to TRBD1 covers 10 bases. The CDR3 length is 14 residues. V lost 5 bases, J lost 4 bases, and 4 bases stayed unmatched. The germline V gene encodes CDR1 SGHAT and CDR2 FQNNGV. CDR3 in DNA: TGTGCCAGCAGCGTGGGACAGGGGTCAGAGACCCAGTACTTC. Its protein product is CASSVGQGSETQYF.

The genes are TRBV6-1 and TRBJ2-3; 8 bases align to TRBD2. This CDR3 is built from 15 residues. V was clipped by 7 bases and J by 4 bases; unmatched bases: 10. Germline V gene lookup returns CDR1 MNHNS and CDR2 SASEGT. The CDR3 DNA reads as TGTGCCAGCAACCCGGGACTAGTCTACCCAGATACGCAGTATTTT. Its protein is CASNPGLVYPDTQYF.

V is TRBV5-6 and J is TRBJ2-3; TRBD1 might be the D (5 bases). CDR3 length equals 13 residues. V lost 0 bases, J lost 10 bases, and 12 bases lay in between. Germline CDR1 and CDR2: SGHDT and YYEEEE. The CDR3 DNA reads TGTGCCAGCAGCTTGGCTGGACATGGGGCGCAGTATTTT. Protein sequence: CASSLAGHGAQYF.

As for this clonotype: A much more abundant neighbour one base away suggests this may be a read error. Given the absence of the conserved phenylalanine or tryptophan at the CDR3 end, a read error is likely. CDR3 sequence reads: CASSRQGEGETQYL. Here the CDR3 DNA reads TGTGCCAGCAGCCGACAGGGGGAAGGAGAGACCCAGTACTTA. V is TRBV9 and J is TRBJ2-5; the match to TRBD1 covers 9 bases. With 4 bases clipped from V and 4 bases from J, the junction kept 5 bases outside the gene matches. This CDR3 spans 14 amino acids. Germline V CDR1 and CDR2: SGDLS, YYNGEE.

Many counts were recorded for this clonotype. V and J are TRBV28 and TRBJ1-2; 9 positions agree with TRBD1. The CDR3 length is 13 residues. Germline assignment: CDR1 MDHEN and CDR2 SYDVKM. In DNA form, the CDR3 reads TGTGCTGCAACCGGACAGGGGAACTATGGCTACACCTTC. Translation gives CAATGQGNYGYTF.

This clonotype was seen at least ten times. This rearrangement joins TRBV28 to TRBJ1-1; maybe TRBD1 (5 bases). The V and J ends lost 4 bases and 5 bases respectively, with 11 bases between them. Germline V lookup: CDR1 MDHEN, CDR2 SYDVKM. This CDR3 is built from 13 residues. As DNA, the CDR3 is TGTGCCAGCAGTTCCCGACAGTTAACTGAAGCTTTCTTT. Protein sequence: CASSSRQLTEAFF.

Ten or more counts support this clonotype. The CDR3 DNA is TGCAGCGTGCGGACAGGTAGAAATGAGCAGTTCTTC. It is translated as CSVRTGRNEQFF. This chain joins TRBV29-1 and TRBJ2-1; 7 bases agree with TRBD1. The J segment lost 7 bases and the V segment lost 6 bases, leaving 6 bases of the junction unmatched. This CDR3 contains 12 residues. The germline V gene encodes CDR1 SQVTM and CDR2 ANQGSEA.

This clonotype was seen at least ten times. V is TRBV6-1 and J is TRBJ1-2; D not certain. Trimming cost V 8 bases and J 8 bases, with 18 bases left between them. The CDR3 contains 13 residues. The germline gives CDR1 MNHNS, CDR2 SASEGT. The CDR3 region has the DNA TGTGCCAGCCGGGGTTCAGACGAAGAGGGCTACACCTTC. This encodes CASRGSDEEGYTF.

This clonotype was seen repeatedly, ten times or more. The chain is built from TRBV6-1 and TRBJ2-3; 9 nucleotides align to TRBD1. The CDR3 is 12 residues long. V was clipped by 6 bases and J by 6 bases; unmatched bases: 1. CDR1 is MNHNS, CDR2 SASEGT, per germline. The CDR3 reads CASRDRGDTQYF. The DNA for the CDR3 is TGTGCCAGCAGGGACAGGGGCGATACGCAGTATTTT.

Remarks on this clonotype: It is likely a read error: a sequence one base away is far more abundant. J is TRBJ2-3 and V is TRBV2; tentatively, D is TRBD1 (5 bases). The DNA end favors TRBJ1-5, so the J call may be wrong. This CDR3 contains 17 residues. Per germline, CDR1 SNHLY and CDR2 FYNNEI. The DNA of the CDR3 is TGTGCCAGCAGCGACGGGACTAGCGGGAGGATTGCAGATACGCAGCATTTT. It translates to CASSDGTSGRIADTQHF.

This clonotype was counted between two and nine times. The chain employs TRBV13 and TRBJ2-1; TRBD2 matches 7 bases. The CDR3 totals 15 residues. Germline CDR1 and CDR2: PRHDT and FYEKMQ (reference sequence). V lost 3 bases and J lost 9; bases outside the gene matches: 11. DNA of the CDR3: TGTGCCAGCAGCTTCGGTGCGGGAGCAGGTGGTGAGCAGTTCTTC. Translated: CASSFGAGAGGEQFF.

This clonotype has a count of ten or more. CDR3 protein: CASSSREGLDNEQFF. The CDR3 nucleotides are TGTGCCAGCAGTTCACGGGAGGGCCTGGACAATGAGCAGTTCTTC. This chain uses TRBV6-9 with TRBJ2-1, with TRBD2 matching over 8 bases. Losses at the gene ends were 4 bases for V and 5 bases for J; bases not matched to a gene: 7. The CDR3 consists of 15 residues. The germline V gene encodes CDR1 MNHGY and CDR2 SVAAGI.

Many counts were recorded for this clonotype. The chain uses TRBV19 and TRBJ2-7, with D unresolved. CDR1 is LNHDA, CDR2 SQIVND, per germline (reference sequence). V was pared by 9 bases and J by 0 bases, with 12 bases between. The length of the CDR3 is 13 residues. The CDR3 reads CASAPDSSYEQYF. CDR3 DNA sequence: TGTGCCAGCGCCCCGGATTCCTCCTACGAGCAGTACTTC. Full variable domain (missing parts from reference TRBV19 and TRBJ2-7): DGGITQSPKYLFRKEGQNVTLSCEQNLNHDAMYWYRQDPGQGLRLIYYSQIVNDFQKGDIAEGYSVSREKKESFPLTVTSAQKNPTAFYLCASAPDSSYEQYFGPGTRLTVT.

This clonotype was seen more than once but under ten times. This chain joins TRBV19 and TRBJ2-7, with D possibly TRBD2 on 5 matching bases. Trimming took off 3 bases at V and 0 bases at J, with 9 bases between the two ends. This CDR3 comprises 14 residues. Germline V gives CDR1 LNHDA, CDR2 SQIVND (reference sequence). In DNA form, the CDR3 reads TGTGCCAGTAGTATCATTGGGAGCTCCTACGAGCAGTACTTC. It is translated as CASSIIGSSYEQYF.